A single T cell receptor (beta chain) is shown here with its context. The data were obtained in a study of CD8 T cells in ankylosing spondylitis. The CDR3 is 14 residues long. CDR1 is DFQATT and CDR2 is SNEGSKA in the germline V gene (reference sequence). Trimming removed 3 bases at V and 3 bases at J, with 14 bases between. One entry per CDR3 protein results from TCRdb running MiXCR on the 5' RACE reads. Of 340,000 or so distinct CDR3 sequences in the sample, approximately 15% were seen once. This sequence originates from a male donor with ankylosing spondylitis or in good health (not recorded which). Source material: blood, either unsorted or a sorted T cell fraction (not recorded which). This chain uses TRBV20-1 with TRBJ1-1; D unclear. The CDR3 sequence: CSARLGVRDTEAFF. For the CDR3, the DNA is TGCAGTGCTAGGTTGGGTGTGCGGGACACTGAAGCTTTCTTT.